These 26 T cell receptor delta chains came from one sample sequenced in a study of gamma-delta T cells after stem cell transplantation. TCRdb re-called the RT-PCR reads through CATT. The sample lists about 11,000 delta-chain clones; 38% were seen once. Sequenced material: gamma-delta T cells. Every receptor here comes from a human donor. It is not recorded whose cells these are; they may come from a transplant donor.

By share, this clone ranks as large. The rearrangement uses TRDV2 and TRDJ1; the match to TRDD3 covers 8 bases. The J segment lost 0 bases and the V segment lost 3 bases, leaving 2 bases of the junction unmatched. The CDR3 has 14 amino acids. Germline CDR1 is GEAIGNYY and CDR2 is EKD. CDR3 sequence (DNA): TGTGCCTGTGACTTACTGGGGGACACCGATAAACTCATCTTT. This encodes CACDLLGDTDKLIF.

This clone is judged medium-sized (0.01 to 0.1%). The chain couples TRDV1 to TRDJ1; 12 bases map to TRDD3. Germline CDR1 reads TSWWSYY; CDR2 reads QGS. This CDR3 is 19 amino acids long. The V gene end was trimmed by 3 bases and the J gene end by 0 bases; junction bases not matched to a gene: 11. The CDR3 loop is CALGERPWGIRRYTDKLIF. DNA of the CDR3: TGTGCTCTTGGGGAGCGACCCTGGGGGATACGGCGCTACACCGATAAACTCATCTTT.

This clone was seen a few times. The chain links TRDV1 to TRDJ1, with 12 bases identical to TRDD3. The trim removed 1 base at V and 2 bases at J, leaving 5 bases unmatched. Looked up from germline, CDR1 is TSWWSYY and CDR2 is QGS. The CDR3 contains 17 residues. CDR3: CALGEPWGIRSTDKLIF. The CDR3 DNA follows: TGTGCTCTTGGGGAACCCTGGGGGATACGCAGTACCGATAAACTCATCTTT.

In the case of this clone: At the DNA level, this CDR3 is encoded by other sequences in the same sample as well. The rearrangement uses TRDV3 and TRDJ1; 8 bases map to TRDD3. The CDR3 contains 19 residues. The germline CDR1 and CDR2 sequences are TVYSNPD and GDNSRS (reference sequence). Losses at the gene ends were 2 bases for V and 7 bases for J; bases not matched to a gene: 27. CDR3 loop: CAFQRGPPQTGGSTFKLIF. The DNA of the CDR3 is TGTGCCTTTCAAAGGGGACCTCCCCAGACTGGGGGGTCCACGTTTAAACTCATCTTT. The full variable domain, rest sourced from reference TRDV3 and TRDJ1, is CDKVTQSSPDQTVASGSEVVLLCTYDTVYSNPDLFWYRIRPDYSFQFVFYGDNSRSEGADFTQGRFSVKHILTQKAFHLVISPVRTEDSATYYCAFQRGPPQTGGSTFKLIFGKGTRVTVEP.

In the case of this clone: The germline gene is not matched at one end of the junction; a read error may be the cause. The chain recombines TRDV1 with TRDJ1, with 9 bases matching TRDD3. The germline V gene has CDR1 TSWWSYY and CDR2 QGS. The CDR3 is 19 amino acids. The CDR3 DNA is TGTGCTATTGGGGAAGATTGGCGCGGTTACTGGGGGACCAGCGATAAACTCATCTTT. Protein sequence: CAIGEDWRGYWGTSDKLIF.

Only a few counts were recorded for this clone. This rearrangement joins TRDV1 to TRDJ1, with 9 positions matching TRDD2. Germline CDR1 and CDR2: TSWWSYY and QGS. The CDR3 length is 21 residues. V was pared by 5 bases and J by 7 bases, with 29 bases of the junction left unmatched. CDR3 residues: CALGKVAFLPPMRGRMSKLIF. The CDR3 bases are TGTGCTCTTGGGAAGGTGGCCTTCCTACCCCCGATGCGCGGTCGAATGAGTAAACTCATCTTT.

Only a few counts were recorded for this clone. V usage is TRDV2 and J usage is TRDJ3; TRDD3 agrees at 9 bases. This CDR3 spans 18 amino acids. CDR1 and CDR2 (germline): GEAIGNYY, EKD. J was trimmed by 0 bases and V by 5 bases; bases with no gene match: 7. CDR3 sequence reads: CACGAVGGYSWDTRQMFF. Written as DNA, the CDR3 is TGTGCCTGTGGCGCCGTTGGGGGATACTCCTGGGACACCCGACAGATGTTTTTC.

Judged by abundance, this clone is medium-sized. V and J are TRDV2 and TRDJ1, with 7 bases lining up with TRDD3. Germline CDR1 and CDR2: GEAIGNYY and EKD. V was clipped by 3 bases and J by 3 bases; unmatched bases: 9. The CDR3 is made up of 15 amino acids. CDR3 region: CACDPGINGPDKLIF. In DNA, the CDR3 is TGTGCCTGTGACCCGGGGATAAATGGTCCCGATAAACTCATCTTT.

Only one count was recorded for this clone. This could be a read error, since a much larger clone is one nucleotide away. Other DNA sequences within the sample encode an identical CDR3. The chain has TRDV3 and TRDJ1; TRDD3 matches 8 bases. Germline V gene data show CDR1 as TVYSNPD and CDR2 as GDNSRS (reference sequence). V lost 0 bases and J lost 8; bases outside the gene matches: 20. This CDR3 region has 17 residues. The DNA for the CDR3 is TGTGCCTTTAGACGTAGGCCTTCTTCTGGGGGACAAATAAAACTCATCTTT. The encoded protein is CAFRRRPSSGGQIKLIF.

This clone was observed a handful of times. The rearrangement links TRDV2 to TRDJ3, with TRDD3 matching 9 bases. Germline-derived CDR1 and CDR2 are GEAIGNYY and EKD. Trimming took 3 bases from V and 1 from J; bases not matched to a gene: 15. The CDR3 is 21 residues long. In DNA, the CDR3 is TGTGCCTGTGACCCCGTCCGTCGGGGGGATACAGGTTCCTGGGACACCCGACAGATGTTTTTC. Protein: CACDPVRRGDTGSWDTRQMFF.

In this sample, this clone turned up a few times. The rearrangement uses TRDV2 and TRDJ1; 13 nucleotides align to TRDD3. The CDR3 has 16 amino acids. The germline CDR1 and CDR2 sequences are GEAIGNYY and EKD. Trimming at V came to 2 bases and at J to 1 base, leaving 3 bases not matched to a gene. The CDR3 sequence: CACDILGDTRTDKLIF. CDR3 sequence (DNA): TGTGCCTGTGACATACTGGGGGATACGCGCACCGATAAACTCATCTTT.

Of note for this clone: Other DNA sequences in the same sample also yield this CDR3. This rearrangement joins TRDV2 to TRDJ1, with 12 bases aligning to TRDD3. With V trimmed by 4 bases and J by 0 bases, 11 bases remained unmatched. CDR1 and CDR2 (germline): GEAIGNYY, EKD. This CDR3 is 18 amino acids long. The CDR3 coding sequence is TGTGCCTGTGATCCGGTACTGGGGGATACAGAGTACACCGATAAACTCATCTTT. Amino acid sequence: CACDPVLGDTEYTDKLIF.

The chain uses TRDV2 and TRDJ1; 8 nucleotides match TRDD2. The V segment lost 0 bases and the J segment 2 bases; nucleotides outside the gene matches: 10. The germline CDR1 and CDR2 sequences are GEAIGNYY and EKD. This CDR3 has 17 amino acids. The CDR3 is CACDTLPTYPLTDKLIF. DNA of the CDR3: TGTGCCTGTGACACCCTTCCTACTTATCCATTGACCGATAAACTCATCTTT.

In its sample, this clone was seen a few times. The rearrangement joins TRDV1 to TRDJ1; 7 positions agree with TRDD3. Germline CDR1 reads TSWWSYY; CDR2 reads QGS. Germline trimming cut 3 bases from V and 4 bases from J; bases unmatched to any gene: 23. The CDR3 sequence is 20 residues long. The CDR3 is CALGDHQLGAASSCHDKLIF. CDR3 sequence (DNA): TGTGCTCTTGGGGACCATCAGCTGGGGGCCGCATCGTCTTGTCACGATAAACTCATCTTT.

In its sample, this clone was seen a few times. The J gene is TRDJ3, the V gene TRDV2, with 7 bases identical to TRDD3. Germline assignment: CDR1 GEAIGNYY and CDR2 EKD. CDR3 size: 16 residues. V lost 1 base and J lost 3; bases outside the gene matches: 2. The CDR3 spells CACDTLGNWDTRQMFF. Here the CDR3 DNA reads TGTGCCTGTGACACACTGGGGAACTGGGACACCCGACAGATGTTTTTC.

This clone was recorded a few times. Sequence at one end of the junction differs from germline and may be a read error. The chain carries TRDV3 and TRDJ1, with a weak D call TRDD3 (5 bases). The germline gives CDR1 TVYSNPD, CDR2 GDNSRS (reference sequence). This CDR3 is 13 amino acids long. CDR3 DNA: TGTGCCTACACTCCTGATCACACCGATACACTCATCTTT. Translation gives CAYTPDHTDTLIF.

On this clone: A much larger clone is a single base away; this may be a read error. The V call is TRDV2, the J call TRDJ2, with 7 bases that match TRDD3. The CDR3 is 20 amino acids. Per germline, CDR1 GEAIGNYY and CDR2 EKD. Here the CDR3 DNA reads TGTGCCTGTGACACCGGACCCTGTACTGGGGTTTCCGCTTTGACAGCACCACTCTTCTTT. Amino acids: CACDTGPCTGVSALTAPLFF.

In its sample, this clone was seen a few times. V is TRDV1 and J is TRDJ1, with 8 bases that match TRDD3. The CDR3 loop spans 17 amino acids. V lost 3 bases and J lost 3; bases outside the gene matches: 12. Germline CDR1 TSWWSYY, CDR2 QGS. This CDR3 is CALGDFLATGGADKLIF. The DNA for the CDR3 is TGTGCTCTTGGGGATTTCCTTGCCACTGGGGGTGCCGATAAACTCATCTTT.

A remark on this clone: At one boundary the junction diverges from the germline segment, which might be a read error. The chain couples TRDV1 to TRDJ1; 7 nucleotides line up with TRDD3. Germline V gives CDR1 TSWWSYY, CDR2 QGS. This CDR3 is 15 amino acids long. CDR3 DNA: TGTGCTACTGGGGAAAAGTATCGTTGGACCGCTAAACTCATCTTT. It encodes CATGEKYRWTAKLIF.

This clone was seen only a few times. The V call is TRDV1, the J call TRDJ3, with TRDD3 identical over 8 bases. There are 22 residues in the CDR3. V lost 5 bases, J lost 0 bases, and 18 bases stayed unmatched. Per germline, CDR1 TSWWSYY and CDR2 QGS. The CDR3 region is CALGNLGSTGGPSSWDTRQMFF. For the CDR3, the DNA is TGTGCTCTTGGGAATTTGGGTAGCACTGGGGGCCCAAGCTCCTGGGACACCCGACAGATGTTTTTC.

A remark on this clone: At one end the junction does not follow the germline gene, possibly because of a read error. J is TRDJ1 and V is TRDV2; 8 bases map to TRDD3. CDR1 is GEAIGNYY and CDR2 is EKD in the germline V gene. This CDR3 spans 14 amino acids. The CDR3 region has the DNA TGTGCCTGTGACAAGCTGGGGGACACCGATAAACTCACCTTT. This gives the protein CACDKLGDTDKLTF.

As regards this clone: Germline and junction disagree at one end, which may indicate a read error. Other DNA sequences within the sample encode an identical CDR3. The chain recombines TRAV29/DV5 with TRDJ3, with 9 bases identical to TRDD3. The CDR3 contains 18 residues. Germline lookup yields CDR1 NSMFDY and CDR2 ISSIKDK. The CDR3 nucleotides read TGTGCCGCAAGCGCGACGGGGGATACCGGCTGGGACACCCGACAGATGTTTTTC. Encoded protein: CAASATGDTGWDTRQMFF.

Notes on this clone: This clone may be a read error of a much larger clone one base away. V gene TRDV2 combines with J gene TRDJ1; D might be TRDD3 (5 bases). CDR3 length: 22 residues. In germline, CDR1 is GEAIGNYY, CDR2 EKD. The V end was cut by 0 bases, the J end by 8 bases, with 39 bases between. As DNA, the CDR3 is TGTGCCTGTGACACCACACAGAGGCCCTTTCGTACTGTGGGGACCAAGGGAACAAAACTCATCTTT. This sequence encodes CACDTTQRPFRTVGTKGTKLIF.

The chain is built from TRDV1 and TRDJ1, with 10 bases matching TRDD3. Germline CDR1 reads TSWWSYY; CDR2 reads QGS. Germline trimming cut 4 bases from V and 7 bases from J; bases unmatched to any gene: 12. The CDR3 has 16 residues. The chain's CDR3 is CALGVPTLGDRLKLIF. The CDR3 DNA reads TGTGCTCTTGGGGTACCTACGCTGGGGGATAGGCTTAAACTCATCTTT.

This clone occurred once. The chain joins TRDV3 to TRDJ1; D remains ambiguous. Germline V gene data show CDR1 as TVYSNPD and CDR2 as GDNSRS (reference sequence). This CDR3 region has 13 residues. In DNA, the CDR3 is TGTGCGGCGACGTTGGGTGATAACGATAAACTCATCTTT. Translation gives CAATLGDNDKLIF.

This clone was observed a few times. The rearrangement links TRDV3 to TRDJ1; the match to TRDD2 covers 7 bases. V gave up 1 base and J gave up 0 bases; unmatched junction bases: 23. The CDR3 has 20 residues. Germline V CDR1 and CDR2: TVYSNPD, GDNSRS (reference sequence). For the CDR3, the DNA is TGTGCCTTTAAATTTCTTCCTATAACAAGGGGCCCCATATACACCGATAAACTCATCTTT. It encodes CAFKFLPITRGPIYTDKLIF. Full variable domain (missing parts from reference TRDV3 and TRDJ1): CDKVTQSSPDQTVASGSEVVLLCTYDTVYSNPDLFWYRIRPDYSFQFVFYGDNSRSEGADFTQGRFSVKHILTQKAFHLVISPVRTEDSATYYCAFKFLPITRGPIYTDKLIFGKGTRVTVEP.